This T cell receptor (beta chain) came from a study of T cell repertoires in cytomegalovirus infection. Study-wide context: It was recently identified HLA-C-restricted and well-studied HLA-B-restricted CMV epitopes that the study used. Matching HLA type and CMV infection were both indicated by public TCR beta signatures.

The CDR3 covers 18 residues. Trimming took 4 bases from V and 0 from J; bases not matched to a gene: 9. Germline V gene lookup returns CDR1 MDHEN and CDR2 SYDVKM. In its sample, this clonotype was seen a few times. Its antigen is undetermined. Each CDR3 protein gets one entry after TCRdb re-called the reads with MiXCR. Here the sample spans 200,000 to 250,000 distinct CDR3 sequences, roughly 34% being singletons. Study-level results: Across the ex vivo response, the dominant clonotypes were HLA-C-restricted CMV-specific TCR beta clonotypes. Adding up the frequency of public TCR beta families identified people who carried CMV plus the relevant HLA.

The genes are TRBV28 and TRBJ2-3; TRBD2 matches at 11 bases. This clonotype was sampled from a human donor in good health (CMV status not recorded). Some clones in this sample may be carry-over from other donors' samples. The sample consisted of CD8+ T cells from cultured PBMCs, taken from culture after CMV antigen stimulation. The CDR3, as DNA: TGTGCCAGCAGTTGGACCGGGACTAGCGGTGCTAGCACAGATACGCAGTATTTT. Its protein is CASSWTGTSGASTDTQYF.